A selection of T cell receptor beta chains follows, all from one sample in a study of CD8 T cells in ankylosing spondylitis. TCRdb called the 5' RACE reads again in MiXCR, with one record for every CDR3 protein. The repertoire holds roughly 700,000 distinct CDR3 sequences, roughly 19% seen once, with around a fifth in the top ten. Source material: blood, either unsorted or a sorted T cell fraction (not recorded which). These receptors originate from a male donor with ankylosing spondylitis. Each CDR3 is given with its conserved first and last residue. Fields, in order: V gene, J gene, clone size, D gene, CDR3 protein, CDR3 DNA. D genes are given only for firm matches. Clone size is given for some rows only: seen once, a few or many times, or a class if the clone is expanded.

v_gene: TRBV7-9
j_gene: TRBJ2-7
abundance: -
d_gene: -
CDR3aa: CASTTGTVSPYEQYF
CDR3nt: TGTGCCAGCACCACCGGGACGGTCAGTCCCTACGAGCAGTACTTC

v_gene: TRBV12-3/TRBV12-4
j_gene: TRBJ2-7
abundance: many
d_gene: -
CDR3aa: CASSSDDYEQYF
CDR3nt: TGTGCCAGCAGTTCCGACGACTACGAGCAGTACTTC

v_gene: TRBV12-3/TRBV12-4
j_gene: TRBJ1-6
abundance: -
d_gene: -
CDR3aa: CASSQLRSYNSPLHF
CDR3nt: TGTGCCAGCAGCCAGTTACGCTCCTATAATTCACCCCTCCACTTT

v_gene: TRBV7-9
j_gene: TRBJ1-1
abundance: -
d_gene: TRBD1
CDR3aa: CASSHNDRGLGTEAFF
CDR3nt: TGTGCCAGCAGCCATAATGACAGGGGGCTGGGCACTGAAGCTTTCTTT

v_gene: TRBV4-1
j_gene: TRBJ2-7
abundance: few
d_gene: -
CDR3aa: CASSQLGRAQYEQYF
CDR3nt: TGCGCCAGCAGCCAACTCGGACGGGCCCAGTACGAGCAGTACTTC

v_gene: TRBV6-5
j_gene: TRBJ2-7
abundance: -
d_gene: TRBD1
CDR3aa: CASVSGPPGQGFYEQYF
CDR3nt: TGTGCCAGCGTTTCTGGTCCGCCGGGACAGGGCTTTTACGAGCAGTACTTC

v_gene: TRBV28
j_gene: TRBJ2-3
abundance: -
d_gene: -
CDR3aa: CASMALDRTDTQYF
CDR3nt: TGTGCCAGCATGGCACTAGACCGCACAGATACGCAGTATTTT

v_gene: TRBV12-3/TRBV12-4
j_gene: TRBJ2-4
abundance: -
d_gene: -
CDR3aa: CASSRDGPGGHIQYF
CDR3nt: TGTGCCAGCAGCAGAGACGGACCAGGCGGACACATTCAGTACTTC

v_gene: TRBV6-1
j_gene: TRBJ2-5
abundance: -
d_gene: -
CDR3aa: CASSKRRTAYEETQYF
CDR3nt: TGTGCCAGCAGTAAAAGGAGAACAGCCTATGAAGAGACCCAGTACTTC

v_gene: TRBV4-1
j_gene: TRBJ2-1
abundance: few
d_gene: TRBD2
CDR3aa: CASSQDFWRTSGRRSYNEQFF
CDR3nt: TGCGCCAGCAGCCAAGATTTTTGGCGGACTAGCGGGAGGCGGTCCTACAATGAGCAGTTCTTC

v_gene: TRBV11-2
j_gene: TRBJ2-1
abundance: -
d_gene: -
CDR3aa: CASSLLSFNEQFF
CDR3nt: TGTGCCAGCAGCTTACTCTCTTTCAATGAGCAGTTCTTC

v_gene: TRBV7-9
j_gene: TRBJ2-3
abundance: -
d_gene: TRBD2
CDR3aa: CASGVAGVGADTQYF
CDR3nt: TGTGCCAGCGGAGTTGCGGGAGTCGGAGCAGATACGCAGTATTTT

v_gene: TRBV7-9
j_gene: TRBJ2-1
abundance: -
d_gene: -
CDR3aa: CASSATYWGNEQFF
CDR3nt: TGTGCCAGCAGCGCCACATATTGGGGGAATGAGCAGTTCTTC

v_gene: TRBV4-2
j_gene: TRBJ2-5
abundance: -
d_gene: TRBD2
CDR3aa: CASSQGLAGSQETQYF
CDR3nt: TGTGCCAGCAGCCAAGGGCTAGCGGGGTCACAAGAGACCCAGTACTTC

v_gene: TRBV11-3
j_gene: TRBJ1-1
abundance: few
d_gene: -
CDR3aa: CASSLDPSGREAFF
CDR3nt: TGTGCCAGCAGCTTAGATCCCTCGGGTCGGGAAGCTTTCTTT

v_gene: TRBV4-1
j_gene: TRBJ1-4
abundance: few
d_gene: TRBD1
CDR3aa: CASSQEDRNEKLFF
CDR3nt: TGCGCCAGCAGCCAAGAGGACAGGAATGAAAAACTGTTTTTT

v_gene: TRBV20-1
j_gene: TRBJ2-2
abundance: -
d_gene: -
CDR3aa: CSASGGPKPGELFF
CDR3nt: TGCAGTGCTAGCGGGGGCCCCAAGCCCGGGGAGCTGTTTTTT

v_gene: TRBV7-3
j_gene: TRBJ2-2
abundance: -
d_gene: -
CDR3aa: CASSLSAGELFF
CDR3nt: TGTGCCAGCAGCTTAAGTGCCGGGGAGCTGTTTTTT

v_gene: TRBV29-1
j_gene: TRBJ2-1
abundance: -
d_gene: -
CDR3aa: CSVEDLLGQPSSYNEQFF
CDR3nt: TGCAGCGTTGAAGATCTTCTTGGACAGCCAAGCTCCTACAATGAGCAGTTCTTC

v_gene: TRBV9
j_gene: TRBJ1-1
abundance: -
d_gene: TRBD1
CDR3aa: CASSVGGQGGTEAFF
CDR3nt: TGTGCCAGCAGCGTTGGGGGCCAGGGGGGCACTGAAGCTTTCTTT

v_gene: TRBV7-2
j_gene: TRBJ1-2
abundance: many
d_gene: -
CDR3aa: CASSLVTNYGYTF
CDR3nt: TGTGCCAGCAGCTTAGTCACTAACTATGGCTACACCTTC

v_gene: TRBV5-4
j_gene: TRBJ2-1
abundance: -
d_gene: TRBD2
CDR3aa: CASSRTSGYDEQFF
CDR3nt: TGTGCCAGCAGCAGGACTAGCGGGTACGATGAGCAGTTCTTC

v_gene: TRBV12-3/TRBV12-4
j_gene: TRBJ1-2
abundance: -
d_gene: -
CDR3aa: CASKNSSLADSGYGYTF
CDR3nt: TGTGCCAGCAAAAATAGTTCCTTGGCAGATTCAGGCTATGGCTACACCTTC

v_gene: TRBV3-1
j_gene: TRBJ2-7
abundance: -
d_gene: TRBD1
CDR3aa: CASSRGQEVSYEQYF
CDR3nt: TGTGCCAGCAGCCGGGGACAGGAGGTCTCCTACGAGCAGTACTTC

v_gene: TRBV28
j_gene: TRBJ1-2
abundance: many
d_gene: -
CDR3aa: CASSSRAAGDYGYTF
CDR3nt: TGTGCCAGCAGTTCGCGAGCGGCAGGAGACTATGGCTACACCTTC

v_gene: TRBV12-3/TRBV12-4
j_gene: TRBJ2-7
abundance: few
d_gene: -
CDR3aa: CASSSNRGRDEQYF
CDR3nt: TGTGCCAGCAGTTCGAACAGGGGGAGGGATGAGCAGTACTTC

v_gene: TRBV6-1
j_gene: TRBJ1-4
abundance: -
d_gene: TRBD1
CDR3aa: CASSESAGQGEEKLFF
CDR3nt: TGTGCCAGCAGTGAAAGTGCCGGACAGGGGGAGGAAAAACTGTTTTTT

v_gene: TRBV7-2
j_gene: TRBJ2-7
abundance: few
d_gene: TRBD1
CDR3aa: CASSPGRDRRYEQYF
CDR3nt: TGTGCCAGCAGCCCCGGCCGGGACAGAAGATACGAGCAGTACTTC

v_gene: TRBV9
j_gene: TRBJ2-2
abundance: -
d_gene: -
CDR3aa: CASSVAGTTGGELFF
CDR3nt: TGTGCCAGCAGCGTAGCTGGGACCACGGGCGGGGAGCTGTTTTTT

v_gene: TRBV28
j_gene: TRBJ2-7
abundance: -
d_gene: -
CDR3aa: CASSLWDSVSYEQYF
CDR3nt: TGTGCCAGCAGTTTATGGGACAGCGTCTCCTACGAGCAGTACTTC

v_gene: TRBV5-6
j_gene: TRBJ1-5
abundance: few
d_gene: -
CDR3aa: CASSTEPPGRRYLIKPQHF
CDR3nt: TGTGCCAGCAGCACGGAACCTCCGGGACGCCGGTACCTGATCAAGCCCCAGCATTTT

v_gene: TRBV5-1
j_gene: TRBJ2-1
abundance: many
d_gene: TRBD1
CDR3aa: CASSFSQGVYNEQFF
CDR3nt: TGCGCCAGCAGCTTTTCCCAGGGGGTGTACAATGAGCAGTTCTTC

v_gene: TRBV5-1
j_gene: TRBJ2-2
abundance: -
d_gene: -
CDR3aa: CASSPGTSNTGELFF
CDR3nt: TGCGCCAGCAGCCCCGGGACCTCGAACACCGGGGAGCTGTTTTTT

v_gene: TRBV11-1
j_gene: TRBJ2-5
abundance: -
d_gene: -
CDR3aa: CASSLARAGYQETQYF
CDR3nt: TGTGCCAGCAGCTTAGCCAGGGCTGGTTACCAAGAGACCCAGTACTTC

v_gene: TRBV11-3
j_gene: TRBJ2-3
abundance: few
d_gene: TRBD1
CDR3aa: CASSPRTGGEYTDTQYF
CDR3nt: TGTGCCAGCAGCCCCAGGACAGGGGGGGAGTACACAGATACGCAGTATTTT

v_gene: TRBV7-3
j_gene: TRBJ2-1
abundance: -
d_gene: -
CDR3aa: CASSLIGTSSYNEQFF
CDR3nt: TGTGCCAGCAGCTTAATAGGGACGAGCTCCTACAATGAGCAGTTCTTC

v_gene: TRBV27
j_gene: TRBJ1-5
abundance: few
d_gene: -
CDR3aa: CASSPSHRANQPQHF
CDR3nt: TGTGCCAGCAGTCCCTCACACAGGGCAAATCAGCCCCAGCATTTT

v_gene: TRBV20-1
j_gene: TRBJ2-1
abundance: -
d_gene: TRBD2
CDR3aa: CSAVAGWIRNEQFF
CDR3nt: TGCAGTGCCGTAGCGGGGTGGATTCGGAATGAGCAGTTCTTC

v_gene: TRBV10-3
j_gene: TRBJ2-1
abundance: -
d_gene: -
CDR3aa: CAISEPQFSSYNEQFF
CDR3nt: TGTGCCATCAGTGAGCCTCAGTTTAGCTCCTACAATGAGCAGTTCTTC

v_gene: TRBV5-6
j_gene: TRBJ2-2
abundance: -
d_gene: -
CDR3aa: CASSLVGSRGTGELFF
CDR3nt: TGTGCCAGCAGCTTGGTGGGCTCGCGAGGCACCGGGGAGCTGTTTTTT

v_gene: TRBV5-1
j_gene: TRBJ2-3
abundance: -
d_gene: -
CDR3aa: CASSFGSYSTDTQYF
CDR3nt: TGCGCCAGCAGCTTTGGCAGCTATAGCACAGATACGCAGTATTTT

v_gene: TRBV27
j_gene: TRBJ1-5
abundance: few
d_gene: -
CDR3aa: CASSSRTDLGNQPQHF
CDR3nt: TGTGCCAGCAGTTCCAGGACCGACCTGGGGAATCAGCCCCAGCATTTT